Listed here is a single T cell receptor (beta chain). TCRdb keeps only in-frame clones here, not all; method: immunoSEQ multiplex PCR. The repertoire has tens of thousands of clones, over 85% of them found once; the top ten carry approximately 0.34%. CDR1 and CDR2 (germline): SEHNR, FQNEAQ (reference sequence). The V and J ends lost 6 bases and 6 bases respectively, with 17 bases between them. The CDR3 is 14 residues long. The sample originates from a study of technical replicates of blood from several donors. The specimen sequenced was T cells isolated from PBMCs. This chain links TRBV7-9 with TRBJ1-2; D may be TRBD1 (6 bases). This receptor was identified in a human donor in good health. In DNA form, the CDR3 reads TGTGCCAGCAGAGACGGACAGCCCTTAGATGGCTACACCTTC. Translation: CASRDGQPLDGYTF.